This T cell receptor (beta chain) was sequenced for a study of blood T cell repertoires in COVID-19. The overall study: PBMCs, B-cell-depleted T cells, or T cells provided the cDNA or gDNA that made up the material.

Authors' analysis steps: How many nucleated cells were present was estimated from reference gene primer amplification. The data were produced by immunoSEQ multiplex PCR, yet TCRdb's version contains in-frame clones alone and is incomplete. For V, J and clone size, that table is used; D and trimming come from the DNA. The top ten clones hold about 5.7% of a sample with approximately 190,000 clones, around 86% of them seen once. This CDR3 has 12 residues. Per germline, CDR1 MDHEN and CDR2 SYDVKM. The V end was cut by 3 bases, the J end by 6 bases, with 9 bases between. The sample taken for sequencing was peripheral blood. The V call is TRBV28, the J call TRBJ2-7; D possibly corresponds to TRBD1 (6 bases). The source is a woman aged 40-49 years with acute or convalescent COVID-19. As DNA, the CDR3 is TGTGCCAGCAGTTTCTCAGGGGTCGAGCAGTACTTC. The encoded protein is CASSFSGVEQYF.